This T cell receptor beta chain stems from a study of T cell responses to AZD1222 COVID-19 vaccine. Study context: Second-dose groups at about 4 or about 12 weeks were pooled.

Produced via immunoSEQ multiplex PCR; TCRdb's table is partial and in-frame only. The top ten hold roughly 5% of the sample, which has some 150,000 clones, roughly 89% seen once. Study-wide findings and caveats: After the peak T cell response, and only then, were repertoires sampled. Compared with day 0, the breadth and depth of the Spike-specific TCR repertoire rose significantly after two doses of AZD1222. Donors skewed white British and female; clonal diversity was possibly underestimated.

With respect to this clone: The target antigen is unknown.

The CDR3 has 15 amino acids. Unmatched junction bases numbered 6, after V lost 4 bases and J lost 6 bases. CDR1 is SGHDN and CDR2 is FVKESK in the germline V gene. This clonotype was sampled from an adult in good health. This chain uses TRBV14 with TRBJ2-5, with 12 nucleotides matching TRBD1. This specimen was peripheral blood, taken on day 0 of AZD1222 vaccination. The CDR3 region is CASSRGTGGLKTQYF. The CDR3 DNA is TGTGCCAGCAGCCGGGGGACAGGGGGCTTGAAGACCCAGTACTTC.